The 19 T cell receptor beta chains reported below all come from one sample, sequenced in a study of cytomegalovirus exposure and HLA in healthy donors listed by TCRdb under 2017. Library generation was performed with the immunoSEQ multiplex PCR assay. For the multiplex PCR, a mixture combining 60 forward primers for TCR Vbeta segments and 13 reverse primers for TCR Jbeta segments was used. TCRdb retrieved this table from immuneACCESS and kept in-frame rearrangements only. Not all clones are present; in checked studies, unresolved V genes account for under half, and no reason is known for the remainder. For this sample there are 130,000 to 150,000 clones; almost 80% appear just once. The top ten clones comprise approximately 1% of the sample. Specimen: PBMCs. Receptors originate from a man between 18 and 29 years old in good health and CMV-seronegative.

This chain links TRBV7-8 with TRBJ2-3; possibly TRBD1 for D (5 bases). Germline V gene sequence: CDR1 SGHVS, CDR2 FQNEAQ. The CDR3 totals 13 residues. Trimming took off 8 bases at V and 6 bases at J, with 15 bases between the two ends. The CDR3 is CASGPTKGDTQYF. CDR3 nucleotides: TGTGCCAGCGGCCCCACCAAGGGGGATACGCAGTATTTT.

The V gene is TRBV4-3, the J gene TRBJ2-2; D possibly corresponds to TRBD2 (5 bases). The germline gives CDR1 LGHNA, CDR2 YSLEER. V was clipped by 3 bases and J by 4 bases, with 6 bases between them. The CDR3 totals 13 residues. CDR3 DNA sequence: TGCGCCAGCAGCCATGAGGGCACCGGGGAGCTGTTTTTT. Protein: CASSHEGTGELFF.

In this sample, this clone turned up a few times. The chain links TRBV5-5 to TRBJ1-3, with TRBD1 matching 7 bases. CDR1 and CDR2 (germline): SGHKS, YYEKEE (reference sequence). The CDR3 runs 15 residues. The V and J ends lost 2 bases and 0 bases, in that order; junction bases with no gene match: 2. The CDR3 sequence is CASSFGTDSGNTIYF. CDR3 DNA sequence: TGTGCCAGCAGCTTCGGGACAGACTCTGGAAACACCATATATTTT.

The V and J genes are TRBV6-1 and TRBJ2-7; D not resolved. Germline lookup yields CDR1 MNHNS and CDR2 SASEGT. V was clipped by 7 bases and J by 0 bases, with 13 bases between them. The CDR3 is made up of 14 amino acids. CDR3 DNA: TGTGCCAGCAATGCGATTCCGAGCTCCTACGAGCAGTACTTC. Translated: CASNAIPSSYEQYF.

The V gene is TRBV5-6, the J gene TRBJ2-3; 8 nucleotides line up with TRBD1. The V gene's germline CDR1 is SGHDT and CDR2 YYEEEE. Trimming at V came to 4 bases and at J to 2 bases, leaving 15 bases not matched to a gene. This CDR3 region has 18 residues. CDR3 bases: TGTGCCAGCAGCCTCAACTCCGGGACAGGCCACCTCACAGATACGCAGTATTTT. Amino acid sequence: CASSLNSGTGHLTDTQYF.

The chain couples TRBV9 to TRBJ2-3; 13 nucleotides match TRBD2. Germline assignment: CDR1 SGDLS and CDR2 YYNGEE. There are 17 residues in the CDR3. V shed 4 bases, J shed 3 bases, and the junction held 8 bases outside the gene matches. For the CDR3, the DNA is TGTGCCAGCAGCATGGGACTAGCGGGACTTAGGACAGATACGCAGTATTTT. Protein: CASSMGLAGLRTDTQYF.

This chain uses TRBV10-1 with TRBJ1-1, with 7 bases matching TRBD1. The CDR3 covers 15 residues. The junction had 16 bases not matched to a gene; V was cut back by 11 bases and J by 4 bases. Germline V gene lookup returns CDR1 WNHNN and CDR2 SYGVQD (reference sequence). The CDR3 sequence: CAGPKSTGCATEAFF. DNA for the CDR3: TGCGCCGGACCAAAATCGACAGGGTGTGCCACTGAAGCTTTCTTT.

The gene calls are TRBV9 and TRBJ2-3; 7 nucleotides align to TRBD1. Germline V gene sequence: CDR1 SGDLS, CDR2 YYNGEE. The CDR3 length is 14 residues. The trim removed 4 bases at V and 5 bases at J, leaving 7 bases unmatched. CDR3 DNA: TGTGCCAGCAGCCTTCGCCAGGGGGAAGATACGCAGTATTTT. It is translated as CASSLRQGEDTQYF.

V usage is TRBV27 and J usage is TRBJ2-1; 7 positions agree with TRBD1. CDR3 length equals 12 residues. Unmatched junction bases numbered 6, after V lost 6 bases and J lost 10 bases. The germline V gene has CDR1 MNHEY and CDR2 SMNVEV (reference sequence). This CDR3 is CASSINRGEQFF. The CDR3 DNA sequence: TGTGCCAGCAGCATAAACAGGGGCGAGCAGTTCTTC.

The chain has TRBV2 and TRBJ2-2; 7 bases map to TRBD1. Germline-derived CDR1 and CDR2 are SNHLY and FYNNEI. Germline trimming cut 6 bases from V and 8 bases from J; bases unmatched to any gene: 12. The CDR3 covers 15 residues. The CDR3 DNA is TGTGCCAGCAGCAGACAGGGCCCAAGGGGAGGGGAGCTGTTTTTT. Amino acids: CASSRQGPRGGELFF.

The rearrangement uses TRBV11-2 and TRBJ2-1, with 13 bases identical to TRBD2. V was pared by 4 bases and J by 7 bases, with 7 bases of the junction left unmatched. This CDR3 spans 16 amino acids. CDR1 and CDR2 from the germline V gene are SGHAT and FQNNGV. DNA of the CDR3: TGTGCCAGCAGCTCCGGACTAGCGGGGGTTGAGAATGAGCAGTTCTTC. This sequence encodes CASSSGLAGVENEQFF.

This clone was found a few times. This chain connects TRBV10-3 to TRBJ1-1; TRBD1 aligns across 7 bases. There are 15 residues in the CDR3. V lost 8 bases, J lost 1 base, and 10 bases stayed unmatched. Germline values: CDR1 ENHRY, CDR2 SYGVKD. The chain's CDR3 is CAIRRVDRRNTEAFF. CDR3 sequence (DNA): TGTGCCATCCGAAGAGTGGACAGGAGGAACACTGAAGCTTTCTTT.

This sequence joins TRBV29-1 and TRBJ2-7; 7 nucleotides agree with TRBD2. Germline V gene data show CDR1 as SQVTM and CDR2 as ANQGSEA. V lost 6 bases, J lost 5 bases, and 7 bases stayed unmatched. The CDR3 covers 12 residues. The CDR3 here is CSVAIAGNEQYF. CDR3 DNA: TGCAGCGTAGCAATAGCGGGTAACGAGCAGTACTTC.

The chain couples TRBV7-2 to TRBJ1-2; D remains unclear. The CDR3 runs 11 residues. CDR1 and CDR2 (germline): SGHTA, FQGNSA. V lost 4 bases to trimming and J lost 2 bases, with 2 bases between them. The CDR3 sequence: CASSSNYGYTF. The CDR3 DNA is TGTGCCAGCAGCTCAAACTATGGCTACACCTTC. Drawing the rest from reference TRBV7-2 and TRBJ1-2, the complete variable domain is GAGVSQSPSNKVTEKGKDVELRCDPISGHTALYWYRQSLGQGLEFLIYFQGNSAPDKSGLPSDRFSAERTGGSVSTLTIQRTQQEDSAVYLCASSSNYGYTFGSGTRLTVV.

In its sample, this clone was seen a few times. The chain joins TRBV2 to TRBJ2-7; TRBD1 matches 8 bases. CDR1 is SNHLY, CDR2 FYNNEI, per germline. Trimming at V came to 0 bases and at J to 4 bases, leaving 5 bases not matched to a gene. The CDR3 has 15 residues. CDR3 amino acids: CASSEARTGFYEQYF. The CDR3 DNA reads as TGTGCCAGCAGTGAAGCTAGGACAGGGTTTTACGAGCAGTACTTC.

The chain recombines TRBV9 with TRBJ2-3; tentatively, D is TRBD2 (6 bases). The CDR3 is made up of 14 amino acids. With 0 bases removed from V and 4 bases from J, the gap between germline ends came to 9 bases. Germline lookup yields CDR1 SGDLS and CDR2 YYNGEE. The CDR3 DNA is TGTGCCAGCAGCGTAGGAGCTAGCGCAGATACGCAGTATTTT. Translation: CASSVGASADTQYF.

The V gene is TRBV6-5, the J gene TRBJ2-7, with a tentative D call TRBD2 (5 bases). CDR1 and CDR2 (germline): MNHEY, SVGAGI. The CDR3 loop spans 15 amino acids. V was cut by 0 bases and J by 5 bases, with 14 bases left in between. In nucleotides, the CDR3 is TGTGCCAGCAGTTACTCTCCGGGGAATCCCCACGAGCAGTACTTC. Amino acids: CASSYSPGNPHEQYF.

The CDR3 protein is CASSLGLGAVPPEQYF. Here the CDR3 DNA reads TGTGCCAGCAGCTTAGGCCTTGGGGCTGTTCCTCCCGAGCAGTACTTC. The chain combines TRBV13 with TRBJ2-7; TRBD1 might be the D (5 bases). This CDR3 comprises 16 residues. Trimming cost V 0 bases and J 6 bases, with 18 bases left between them. Per the germline V gene, CDR1 is PRHDT and CDR2 is FYEKMQ (reference sequence).

This chain links TRBV9 with TRBJ2-6, with 12 nucleotides matching TRBD2. The CDR3 loop spans 17 amino acids. With 4 bases clipped from V and 2 bases from J, the junction kept 4 bases outside the gene matches. Germline lookup yields CDR1 SGDLS and CDR2 YYNGEE. The DNA for the CDR3 is TGTGCCAGCAGCAGCCTAGCGGGGGGGCCTGGGGCCAACGTCCTGACTTTC. Translated: CASSSLAGGPGANVLTF.